Below, 12 T cell receptor beta chains from the same sample are listed, as sequenced in a study of blood T cell repertoires in COVID-19. The data were produced by immunoSEQ multiplex PCR, yet TCRdb's version contains in-frame clones alone and is incomplete. Here the sample spans around 220,000 clones, about 88% being singletons. Material: peripheral blood. The receptor set was obtained from a woman in her forties who had recovered from COVID-19.

This sequence joins TRBV11-1 and TRBJ2-7, with 12 bases lining up with TRBD2. In germline, CDR1 is SGHAT, CDR2 FQDESV (reference sequence). This CDR3 has 16 residues. V shed 5 bases, J shed 3 bases, and the junction held 8 bases outside the gene matches. The CDR3 loop is CASSLSSGRAGYEQYF. CDR3 in DNA: TGTGCCAGCAGCCTGTCTAGCGGGAGGGCGGGCTACGAGCAGTACTTC. The full variable domain, rest sourced from reference TRBV11-1 and TRBJ2-7, is EAEVAQSPRYKITEKSQAVAFWCDPISGHATLYWYRQILGQGPELLVQFQDESVVDDSQLPKDRFSAERLKGVDSTLKIQPAELGDSAMYLCASSLSSGRAGYEQYFGPGTRLTVT.

This clone was observed a handful of times. Other DNA sequences in this specimen translate into the identical CDR3. The CDR3, as DNA: TGTGCCAGCAGTGACTCTAGCGGCTCCTACAATGAGCAGTTCTTC. It codes for CASSDSSGSYNEQFF. This chain uses TRBV6-4 with TRBJ2-1, with a tentative D call TRBD2 (6 bases). CDR3 length: 15 amino acids. Germline V gives CDR1 MRHNA, CDR2 SNTAGT. Trimming stripped 0 bases from V and 0 bases from J, with 6 bases between.

CDR3 in DNA: TGTGCCTATCAAACCGGGACAGCTTATGGCTACACCTTC. Translation gives CAYQTGTAYGYTF. This chain uses TRBV30 with TRBJ1-2, with 7 positions matching TRBD1. Germline values: CDR1 GTSNPN, CDR2 SVGIG (reference sequence). V trimming: 7 bases; J trimming: 5 bases; junction bases outside the gene matches: 10. The CDR3 spans 13 residues.

V is TRBV28 and J is TRBJ2-7; 8 bases match TRBD1. From germline, CDR1 is MDHEN and CDR2 SYDVKM. This CDR3 region has 18 residues. The junction had 20 bases not matched to a gene; V was cut back by 7 bases and J by 3 bases. The CDR3 here is CASISTGTGLRENYEQYF. CDR3 sequence (DNA): TGTGCCAGCATTTCCACCGGGACAGGCCTACGAGAGAACTACGAGCAGTACTTC.

The chain joins TRBV5-4 to TRBJ2-5, with D maybe TRBD1 (6 bases). The germline V gene encodes CDR1 SGHNT and CDR2 YYREEE (reference sequence). This CDR3 is 14 amino acids long. Trimming left V 2 bases short and J 5 bases short, with 13 bases between. The CDR3 region has the DNA TGTGCCAGCAGCTTATACTACAGGGAGGAGACCCAGTACTTC. This codes for CASSLYYREETQYF.

The chain joins TRBV6-5 to TRBJ2-7; TRBD2 might be the D (7 bases). The V end was cut by 6 bases, the J end by 2 bases, with 17 bases between. CDR1 is MNHEY and CDR2 is SVGAGI in the germline V gene. This CDR3 has 15 residues. CDR3 nucleotide sequence: TGTGCCAGCAGCTATACTGGAGGGGGGGCCTACGAGCAGTACTTC. It specifies CASSYTGGGAYEQYF.

The chain uses TRBV5-4 and TRBJ2-1, with unresolved D. CDR1 is SGHNT, CDR2 YYREEE, per germline (reference sequence). There are 16 residues in the CDR3. V lost 4 bases and J 0 bases, leaving 14 bases between the germline ends. CDR3 region: CASSPGRSSSYNEQFF. The CDR3, as DNA: TGTGCCAGCAGCCCTGGCAGGTCAAGCTCCTACAATGAGCAGTTCTTC.

The chain links TRBV7-2 to TRBJ1-2, with D maybe TRBD1 (6 bases). Per germline, CDR1 SGHTA and CDR2 FQGNSA. The CDR3 totals 14 residues. Trimming pared 5 bases from V and 8 bases from J, leaving 18 bases between. The CDR3 here is CASSIGQRSVGYTF. The CDR3 DNA reads TGTGCCAGCAGCATTGGACAGAGGTCGGTGGGCTACACCTTC.

This chain links TRBV6-6 with TRBJ2-5, with D perhaps TRBD2 (5 bases). This CDR3 comprises 12 residues. Trimming shortened V by 5 bases and J by 4 bases, and 8 bases separated the two germline ends. The germline gives CDR1 MNHNY, CDR2 SVGAGI (reference sequence). The CDR3 loop is CASSNSVETQYF. The CDR3 DNA follows: TGTGCCAGCAGTAATAGCGTAGAGACCCAGTACTTC.

In its sample, this clone was seen a few times. The chain is built from TRBV11-2 and TRBJ2-7; TRBD2 aligns across 8 bases. CDR3 length equals 15 residues. CDR1 is SGHAT, CDR2 FQNNGV, per germline. J lost 12 bases, V lost 2 bases, and 15 bases had no gene match. The DNA for the CDR3 is TGTGCCAGCAGCTTATGGAGTAGCGGGACTTCACGTCCGTACTTC. Translated: CASSLWSSGTSRPYF.

This clone came up a few times. This same CDR3 is encoded by further DNA sequences in the sample. The rearrangement joins TRBV27 to TRBJ2-6; a weak D match, TRBD2 (5 bases). The V gene lost 2 bases and the J gene lost 0 bases, with 8 bases spanning the gap. CDR3 length: 16 residues. Germline V lookup: CDR1 MNHEY, CDR2 SMNVEV (reference sequence). In DNA form, the CDR3 reads TGTGCCAGCAGTTTACGGGGTTCCTCTGGGGCCAACGTCCTGACTTTC. This translates into CASSLRGSSGANVLTF.

CDR3 bases: TGTGCCAGCAGCTTGTCAGGGAACCAGCCCCAGCATTTT. This gives the protein CASSLSGNQPQHF. The rearrangement uses TRBV7-9 and TRBJ1-5; possibly TRBD1 for D (5 bases). Germline V gene sequence: CDR1 SEHNR, CDR2 FQNEAQ (reference sequence). The CDR3 is 13 residues long. Trimming cost V 3 bases and J 7 bases, with 10 bases left between them.